This TCR beta chain was profiled in a study of cytomegalovirus exposure and HLA in healthy donors. Study background: Earlier, 90 million to 140 million unique TCR beta sequences were recovered from approximately 200 million T cells by an analysis.

About this clone itself: The antigen is unknown.

The germline CDR1 and CDR2 sequences are LGHNA and YNFKEQ. The CDR3 totals 15 residues. Trimming stripped 1 base from V and 3 bases from J, with 10 bases between. Findings and limits, study-wide: An analysis that came later showed most CMV-associated TCR beta chains appearing HLA-restricted.

The PCR employed 60 Vbeta primers together with 13 Jbeta primers. Generated by immunoSEQ multiplex PCR, the TCRdb table keeps only in-frame clones and is missing some. Its clone listing holds tens of thousands of clones. The sample was PBMCs. The source of this sequence is a male donor in good health and CMV-seropositive. The chain employs TRBV4-2 and TRBJ2-1, with D possibly matching TRBD1 (6 bases). DNA for the CDR3: TGTGCCAGCAGCCAAGCGGAGGACAGCTACAATGAGCAGTTCTTC. Protein sequence: CASSQAEDSYNEQFF.